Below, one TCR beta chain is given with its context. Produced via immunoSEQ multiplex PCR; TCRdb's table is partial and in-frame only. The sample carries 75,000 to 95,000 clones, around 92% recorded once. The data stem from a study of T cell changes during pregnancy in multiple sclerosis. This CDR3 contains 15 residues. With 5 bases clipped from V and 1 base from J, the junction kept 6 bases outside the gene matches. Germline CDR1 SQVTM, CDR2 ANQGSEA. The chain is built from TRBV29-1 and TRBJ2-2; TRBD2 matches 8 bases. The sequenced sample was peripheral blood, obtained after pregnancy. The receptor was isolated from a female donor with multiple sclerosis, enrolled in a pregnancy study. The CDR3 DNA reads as TGCAGCGTTTTGGGGCTAGCGGGGAACACCGGGGAGCTGTTTTTT. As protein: CSVLGLAGNTGELFF.